One and the same sample provided the 27 T cell receptor beta chains below, sequenced in a study of cytomegalovirus exposure and HLA in healthy donors. PCR amplification relied on 60 Vbeta primers (plus 13 Jbeta primers). Some clones are missing from TCRdb's copy, which holds only in-frame ones; the method was immunoSEQ multiplex PCR. This sample has approximately 130,000 clones; roughly 88% occur once, and the top ten carry approximately 2.4%. Sequenced material: PBMCs. The origin of the receptors is a man between 45 and 60 years old in good health and CMV-seronegative.

The J gene is TRBJ1-1, the V gene TRBV6-5; perhaps TRBD1 as D (5 bases). The V end was cut by 2 bases, the J end by 4 bases, with 11 bases between. Germline V gene data show CDR1 as MNHEY and CDR2 as SVGAGI. This CDR3 is 14 amino acids long. The chain's CDR3 is CASSYGQGGTEAFF. Written as DNA, the CDR3 is TGTGCCAGCAGTTACGGCCAGGGAGGCACTGAAGCTTTCTTT.

This clone was picked up one time. This chain links TRBV12-2 with TRBJ2-3; the D call TRBD2 from the table was never checked on the DNA. TRBV12-2 is annotated as a pseudogene. The CDR3 has 14 residues. The CDR3 is CASRWGLFPVGQYF. CDR3 in DNA: TGTGCAAGTCGCTGGGGACTATTCCCTGTAGGGCAGTATTTT.

The V and J genes are TRBV19 and TRBJ1-1; perhaps TRBD1 as D (6 bases). The germline CDR1 and CDR2 sequences are LNHDA and SQIVND (reference sequence). V was cut by 5 bases and J by 4 bases, with 11 bases left in between. This CDR3 contains 13 residues. DNA for the CDR3: TGTGCCAGTAGTTCTTACAGGGCCACTGAAGCTTTCTTT. Translated: CASSSYRATEAFF.

V usage is TRBV2 and J usage is TRBJ2-1; 10 bases agree with TRBD1. Trimming at V came to 6 bases and at J to 3 bases, leaving 5 bases not matched to a gene. CDR3 size: 15 residues. From germline, CDR1 is SNHLY and CDR2 FYNNEI. The CDR3 reads CASSPGQGGYNEQFF. In nucleotides, the CDR3 is TGTGCCAGCAGCCCTGGACAGGGGGGCTACAATGAGCAGTTCTTC.

This clone appeared a single time. The J gene is TRBJ2-3, the V gene TRBV15, with TRBD2 matching 7 bases. After removal of 2 bases from V and 0 bases from J, the junction contained 2 bases not matched to a gene. The CDR3 covers 15 residues. Germline values: CDR1 LNHNV, CDR2 YYDKDF (reference sequence). In DNA form, the CDR3 reads TGTGCCACCAGCAGACTAGCGGATAGCACAGATACGCAGTATTTT. Translation: CATSRLADSTDTQYF.

The genes are TRBV5-1 and TRBJ1-1, with TRBD1 matching over 10 bases. CDR1 and CDR2 from the germline V gene are SGHRS and YFSETQ. The CDR3 has 15 residues. V was clipped by 4 bases and J by 5 bases; unmatched bases: 8. CDR3 amino acids: CASSQGQGRYTEAFF. The CDR3 DNA follows: TGCGCCAGCAGCCAGGGACAGGGGAGGTATACTGAAGCTTTCTTT. Together with reference TRBV5-1 and TRBJ1-1, the CDR3 gives the full variable domain: KAGVTQTPRYLIKTRGQQVTLSCSPISGHRSVSWYQQTPGQGLQFLFEYFSETQRNKGNFPGRFSGRQFSNSRSEMNVSTLELGDSALYLCASSQGQGRYTEAFFGQGTRLTVV.

The rearrangement links TRBV6-6 to TRBJ2-1; D may be TRBD2 (5 bases). Trimming pared 2 bases from V and 2 bases from J, leaving 10 bases between. Germline-derived CDR1 and CDR2 are MNHNY and SVGAGI (reference sequence). This CDR3 is 15 amino acids long. CDR3 loop: CASSYEGEAYNEQFF. The CDR3 DNA is TGTGCCAGCAGTTACGAGGGAGAAGCCTACAATGAGCAGTTCTTC.

This clone was counted a few times. This sequence joins TRBV2 and TRBJ1-3; the D is unclear. The CDR3 is 15 amino acids. The germline V gene has CDR1 SNHLY and CDR2 FYNNEI. The V gene lost 4 bases and the J gene lost 4 bases, with 14 bases spanning the gap. CDR3 in DNA: TGTGCCAGCAGTGTCCAGAGGGTTTCAGGAAACACCATATATTTT. Its translation is CASSVQRVSGNTIYF.

The chain has TRBV13 and TRBJ1-4, with D tentatively TRBD1 (5 bases). The V end was cut by 2 bases, the J end by 4 bases, with 8 bases between. Per the germline V gene, CDR1 is PRHDT and CDR2 is FYEKMQ (reference sequence). The CDR3 is 14 residues long. DNA for the CDR3: TGTGCCAGCAGCTTACGGGGGTTTAATGAAAAACTGTTTTTT. Its protein is CASSLRGFNEKLFF.

This clone was observed once. The rearrangement links TRBV4-1 to TRBJ2-1, with 15 bases lining up with TRBD2. The V and J ends lost 5 bases and 2 bases, in that order; junction bases with no gene match: 7. Germline CDR1 is MGHRA and CDR2 is YSYEKL. The CDR3 consists of 18 residues. This CDR3 reads CASSKGLAGGRAYNEQFF. CDR3 DNA: TGCGCCAGCAGCAAGGGACTAGCGGGGGGTCGGGCCTACAATGAGCAGTTCTTC.

This clone was found once. V and J are TRBV27 and TRBJ2-7, with 7 bases lining up with TRBD2. The CDR3 length is 15 residues. The trim removed 8 bases at V and 5 bases at J, leaving 15 bases unmatched. The germline CDR1 and CDR2 sequences are MNHEY and SMNVEV (reference sequence). This chain's CDR3 is CASRPLSTRGDEQYF. In DNA form, the CDR3 reads TGTGCCAGCCGCCCCCTCTCTACCCGGGGGGACGAGCAGTACTTC.

Only one count was recorded for this clone. The rearrangement links TRBV6-1 to TRBJ1-1, with TRBD1 as a possible D gene (6 bases). V was pared by 0 bases and J by 11 bases, with 16 bases between. The germline V gene has CDR1 MNHNS and CDR2 SASEGT. The CDR3 covers 14 residues. CDR3 DNA: TGTGCCAGCAGTGAAGCCTCCGACCAGGGGTGGGCTTTCTTT. Protein sequence: CASSEASDQGWAFF.

This clone was counted between two and nine times. The CDR3 DNA sequence: TGTGCCAGCAGAACAAGCGGGGGCCCAACCTACGAGCAGTACTTC. It is translated as CASRTSGGPTYEQYF. The gene calls are TRBV6-6 and TRBJ2-7; 8 bases match TRBD2. V shed 6 bases and J 2 bases; nucleotides not matched to a gene: 9. Germline V gene data show CDR1 as MNHNY and CDR2 as SVGAGI (reference sequence). This CDR3 is 15 amino acids long.

The chain carries TRBV5-6 and TRBJ2-1, with D possibly being TRBD2 (6 bases). Germline CDR1 SGHDT, CDR2 YYEEEE. The CDR3 is 15 residues long. V lost 4 bases and J lost 2, with 13 bases in between. In DNA form, the CDR3 reads TGTGCCAGCAGCCCTCCAGCGGGTACCTACAATGAGCAGTTCTTC. Amino acid sequence: CASSPPAGTYNEQFF.

The gene calls are TRBV4-1 and TRBJ2-7, with a weak D call TRBD1 (6 bases). The CDR3 extends over 15 amino acids. The V end was cut by 2 bases, the J end by 4 bases, with 15 bases between. Per the germline V gene, CDR1 is MGHRA and CDR2 is YSYEKL. CDR3: CASSQHSTRGYEQYF. CDR3 DNA sequence: TGCGCCAGCAGCCAACACAGTACAAGGGGGTACGAGCAGTACTTC.

This sequence joins TRBV9 and TRBJ2-2; 8 positions match TRBD2. Germline CDR1 is SGDLS and CDR2 is YYNGEE. Losses at the gene ends were 0 bases for V and 5 bases for J; bases not matched to a gene: 3. The CDR3 runs 15 residues. The CDR3 protein is CASSVASGGTGELFF. The CDR3 DNA is TGTGCCAGCAGCGTAGCCAGCGGGGGTACCGGGGAGCTGTTTTTT.

The chain is built from TRBV10-3 and TRBJ1-2; TRBD1 matches 7 bases. Trimming cost V 6 bases and J 4 bases; bases outside gene matches: 11. Germline V lookup: CDR1 ENHRY, CDR2 SYGVKD. The CDR3 runs to 15 residues. CDR3 amino acids: CAIRTEPGGIYGYTF. CDR3 nucleotides: TGTGCCATCAGGACAGAGCCAGGGGGTATCTATGGCTACACCTTC.

The CDR3 reads CASSIDDEDGYGYTF. The CDR3 DNA sequence: TGTGCCAGTAGTATAGATGACGAGGATGGCTATGGCTACACCTTC. The chain uses TRBV19 and TRBJ1-2, with D uncertain. Per the germline V gene, CDR1 is LNHDA and CDR2 is SQIVND (reference sequence). V was cut by 0 bases and J by 4 bases, with 12 bases left in between. The CDR3 is 15 amino acids. Combining the CDR3 with reference TRBV19 and TRBJ1-2 gives the whole variable domain DGGITQSPKYLFRKEGQNVTLSCEQNLNHDAMYWYRQDPGQGLRLIYYSQIVNDFQKGDIAEGYSVSREKKESFPLTVTSAQKNPTAFYLCASSIDDEDGYGYTFGSGTRLTVV.

The chain couples TRBV4-2 to TRBJ2-3, with 11 bases that match TRBD2. The CDR3 sequence is 18 residues long. Germline V lookup: CDR1 LGHNA, CDR2 YNFKEQ. V lost 2 bases, J lost 9 bases, and 16 bases stayed unmatched. The CDR3 is CASSQNTGTSGSLDTQYF. CDR3 nucleotide sequence: TGTGCCAGCAGCCAAAACACCGGGACTAGCGGTTCTCTTGACACGCAGTATTTT.

The rearrangement uses TRBV7-6 and TRBJ1-1; D perhaps matches TRBD1 (6 bases). V was clipped by 1 base and J by 4 bases, with 7 bases between them. The CDR3 runs 13 residues. The germline V gene encodes CDR1 SGHVS and CDR2 FNYEAQ. CDR3 protein: CASSLGGRTEAFF. CDR3 DNA: TGTGCCAGCAGCTTAGGGGGGCGCACTGAAGCTTTCTTT.

V usage is TRBV18 and J usage is TRBJ1-5, with D hard to call. This CDR3 is 15 amino acids long. V was shortened by 2 bases and J by 6 bases, with 14 bases between the two germline ends. The germline gives CDR1 KGHSH, CDR2 LQKENI. The CDR3: CASSPTVEESQPQHF. The CDR3 region has the DNA TGTGCCAGCTCACCAACAGTGGAAGAAAGTCAGCCCCAGCATTTT. The full variable domain, with the rest looked up from reference TRBV18 and TRBJ1-5, is NAGVMQNPRHLVRRRGQEARLRCSPMKGHSHVYWYRQLPEEGLKFMVYLQKENIIDESGMPKERFSAEFPKEGPSILRIQQVVRGDSAAYFCASSPTVEESQPQHFGDGTRLSIL.

This chain uses TRBV7-2 with TRBJ1-2; 7 bases align to TRBD1. This CDR3 region has 16 residues. The V and J ends lost 4 bases and 2 bases, in that order; junction bases with no gene match: 10. Germline V gene sequence: CDR1 SGHTA, CDR2 FQGNSA. The CDR3 DNA reads as TGTGCCAGCAGCTCCGGTGGGACAGCTTTCAACTATGGCTACACCTTC. Protein sequence: CASSSGGTAFNYGYTF.

The V call is TRBV10-3, the J call TRBJ1-1; D is unresolved. The CDR3 loop spans 12 amino acids. The germline V and J ends were trimmed by 11 bases and 3 bases, with 13 bases remaining between them. Germline CDR1 reads ENHRY; CDR2 reads SYGVKD. Here the CDR3 reads CAVSRGHTEAFF. In DNA, the CDR3 is TGTGCCGTGTCCCGAGGGCACACTGAAGCTTTCTTT.

The rearrangement uses TRBV5-1 and TRBJ2-5; 11 positions match TRBD2. The CDR3 spans 14 residues. The trim removed 7 bases at V and 1 base at J, leaving 3 bases unmatched. Germline V gene sequence: CDR1 SGHRS, CDR2 YFSETQ. The chain's CDR3 is CASELAGGQETQYF. The DNA of the CDR3 is TGCGCCAGCGAGCTAGCGGGGGGCCAAGAGACCCAGTACTTC. Filled out from reference TRBV5-1 and TRBJ2-5, the complete variable domain reads KAGVTQTPRYLIKTRGQQVTLSCSPISGHRSVSWYQQTPGQGLQFLFEYFSETQRNKGNFPGRFSGRQFSNSRSEMNVSTLELGDSALYLCASELAGGQETQYFGPGTRLLVL.

Only one count was recorded for this clone. The chain employs TRBV5-1 and TRBJ2-1; D is perhaps TRBD1 (5 bases). Trimming left V 2 bases short and J 5 bases short, with 14 bases between. The CDR3 is 15 residues long. Germline V gene sequence: CDR1 SGHRS, CDR2 YFSETQ. The CDR3 DNA is TGCGCCAGCAGCTTTAAGGGGTTACTACACAATGAGCAGTTCTTC. This codes for CASSFKGLLHNEQFF.

This chain links TRBV30 with TRBJ1-6; no clear D gene. Germline V gene lookup returns CDR1 GTSNPN and CDR2 SVGIG (reference sequence). The V and J ends lost 3 bases and 6 bases respectively, with 12 bases between them. The CDR3 consists of 14 residues. DNA of the CDR3: TGTGCCTGGAGCCTAACCATCTTTAATTCACCCCTCCACTTT. Amino acid sequence: CAWSLTIFNSPLHF.

The V gene is TRBV6-5, the J gene TRBJ2-1; 12 positions match TRBD2. Germline V CDR1 and CDR2: MNHEY, SVGAGI. Germline trimming cut 2 bases from V and 12 bases from J; bases unmatched to any gene: 8. The CDR3 length is 15 residues. The CDR3 spells CASSYASPGLAGQFF. The CDR3 bases are TGTGCCAGCAGTTACGCTTCGCCGGGACTAGCGGGGCAGTTCTTC.